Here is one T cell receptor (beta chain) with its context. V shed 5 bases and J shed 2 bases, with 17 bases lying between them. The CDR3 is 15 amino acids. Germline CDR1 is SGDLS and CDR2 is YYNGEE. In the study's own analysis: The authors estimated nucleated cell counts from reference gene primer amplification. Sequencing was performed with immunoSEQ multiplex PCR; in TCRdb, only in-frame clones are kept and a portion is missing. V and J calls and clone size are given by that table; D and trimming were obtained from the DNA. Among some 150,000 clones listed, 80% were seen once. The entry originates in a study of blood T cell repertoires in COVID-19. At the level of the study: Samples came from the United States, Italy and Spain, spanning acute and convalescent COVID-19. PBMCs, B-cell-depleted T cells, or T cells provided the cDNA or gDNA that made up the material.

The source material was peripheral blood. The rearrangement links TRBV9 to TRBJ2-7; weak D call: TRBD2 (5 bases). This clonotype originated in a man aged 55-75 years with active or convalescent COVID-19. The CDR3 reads CASSTGETRPYEQYF. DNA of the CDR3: TGTGCCAGCAGTACCGGGGAGACCCGCCCCTACGAGCAGTACTTC.